These T cell receptor beta chains were read from a single sample in a study of blood T cell repertoires in COVID-19. Clones were sequenced by immunoSEQ multiplex PCR, and TCRdb holds only the in-frame ones, with some missing. The sample carries 300,000 to 450,000 clones, 89% recorded once. The sequencing input was peripheral blood. The receptors stem from a woman between 25 and 40 years old with COVID-19, enrolled during active disease. Each CDR3 is given without its conserved first and last residue.

j_call,v_call,cdr3_length,cdr3_aa
TRBJ2-7,TRBV6-5,12,ASSYSTQITEQY
TRBJ1-1,TRBV4-3,17,ASSQDRVRAGFMNTEAF
TRBJ1-3,TRBV11-2,13,ASSSPRGSGNTIY
TRBJ2-1,TRBV4-1,14,ASSQDLSGGYNEQF
TRBJ1-2,TRBV7-2,13,ASSRGGNRGYGYT
TRBJ1-2,TRBV4-3,14,ASSQTKQGALEGYT
TRBJ2-5,TRBV9,12,ASSPDRGQETQY
TRBJ2-6,TRBV21-1,14,ASSSHRVPGANVLT
TRBJ2-1,TRBV28,13,ASSFGGGAYNEQF
TRBJ2-1,TRBV5-4,12,ASSLWSGNNEQF
TRBJ2-3,TRBV5-1,15,ASSLGSSGSATDTQY
TRBJ2-1,TRBV27,15,ASTSYGQGAADNEQF
TRBJ1-2,TRBV2,10,ARQGSNYGYT
TRBJ2-2,TRBV21-1,13,ASSMLTGLPGELF
TRBJ1-6,TRBV11-2,13,ASSLLPGGNSPLH
TRBJ2-3,TRBV28,15,ASSLSTSGDSTDTQY
TRBJ2-2,TRBV19,15,ASSRRLAGGNTGELF
TRBJ2-6,TRBV7-2,13,ASSLGDSGANVLT
TRBJ2-1,TRBV18,12,ASSQTSGGNEQF
TRBJ2-2,TRBV5-6,14,ASSPGLAGASGELF
TRBJ1-5,TRBV19,16,ASSIVADRNPSNQPQH
TRBJ1-2,TRBV11-2,13,ASRPLKEGVYGYT
TRBJ1-2,TRBV27,13,ASSPRGAANYGYT
TRBJ2-2,TRBV9,12,ASSVGAGSGELF
TRBJ2-3,TRBV6-2/TRBV6-3,17,ASSYSSSGGLTSTDTQY
TRBJ2-1,TRBV10-2,9,ASSAYNEQF
TRBJ1-1,TRBV19,15,ASSIDLPGTGYTEAF
TRBJ2-2,TRBV30,10,AWSRDTGELF
TRBJ1-3,TRBV19,14,ASSGWSVGAGNTIY
TRBJ2-4,TRBV4-2,11,ASSQDGVNIQY
TRBJ2-2,TRBV2,13,ASSPSGMNTGELF
TRBJ2-2,TRBV7-9,13,ASSFPSGRVGELF
TRBJ1-5,TRBV18,14,ASSPGTGGPNQPQH
TRBJ1-5,TRBV6-2/TRBV6-3,11,ASSYSGQGPQH
TRBJ1-4,TRBV30,11,AWTQGHNEKLF
TRBJ2-1,TRBV10-1,13,ASSGLAGLYNEQF
TRBJ2-1,TRBV7-2,14,ASSMGGLAFYNEQF
TRBJ2-4,TRBV6-2/TRBV6-3,11,ASSSGQRNIQY
TRBJ2-3,TRBV10-3,16,AISESVSGGYRTDTQY
TRBJ2-3,TRBV28,12,ASSFRGGLDTQY
TRBJ2-2,TRBV5-4,14,ASSPEEREIPGELF
TRBJ2-3,TRBV5-6,13,ASSFRLASTDTQY
TRBJ2-7,TRBV12-5,17,ASVPTGGHPGTFDYEQY
TRBJ2-1,TRBV7-2,13,ASSYGRPSYNEQF
TRBJ2-5,TRBV9,14,ASSVGILAGGETQY
TRBJ1-5,TRBV4-3,14,ASSQDPWDRVQPQH
TRBJ2-7,TRBV5-1,12,ASTTGQGADEQY
TRBJ2-1,TRBV5-4,13,ASSLRLAGVDEQF
TRBJ2-3,TRBV4-3,16,ASSQGLAGATGTDTQY
TRBJ1-1,TRBV6-4,13,ASSARDGVVSEAF
TRBJ2-1,TRBV29-1,13,SVDRDSHRYNEQF
TRBJ1-1,TRBV5-5,12,ASSLPYRGTEAF
TRBJ2-7,TRBV2,13,ASSVGHPSSYEQY
TRBJ2-5,TRBV5-4,14,ASSLELAGVSETQY
TRBJ2-1,TRBV10-1,14,ASSATGTGSYNEQF
TRBJ2-5,TRBV27,14,ASSLYAGGPGETQY
TRBJ2-1,TRBV5-1,12,ASSMARGRDEQF
TRBJ1-5,TRBV19,12,ASSFDRRDQPQH
TRBJ2-7,TRBV4-3,13,ASSQVQGSIYEQY
TRBJ2-2,TRBV6-5,11,ASRRGGTGELF